The sequence of this T cell receptor beta chain was determined in a study of blood T cell repertoires in COVID-19. Turning to the study itself: Nucleic acid was either cDNA or gDNA, and it came from T cells, B-cell-depleted T cells, or PBMCs.

Original handling: Estimation of nucleated cell counts relied on the amplification of reference gene primers. TCRdb's copy holds only in-frame clones and misses some; the assay was immunoSEQ multiplex PCR. The V and J calls and clone size come from that table; D and trimming were worked out from the DNA. The sample has approximately 160,000 clones, approximately 86% seen once. The CDR3 totals 15 residues. Per germline, CDR1 LGHDT and CDR2 YNNKEL (reference sequence). Unmatched junction bases numbered 6, after V lost 3 bases and J lost 2 bases. Enrollment of patients from Seattle took place during active infection, with longitudinal follow-up.

The rearrangement links TRBV3-1 (or the pseudogene TRBV3-2) to TRBJ2-5; 7 bases are a match to TRBD2. This TCR was recovered from a man between 60 and 75 years old with COVID-19, enrolled during active disease. The source material was peripheral blood. The CDR3 region is CASSHDWGGQETQYF. In DNA form, the CDR3 reads TGTGCCAGCAGCCACGATTGGGGGGGGCAAGAGACCCAGTACTTC.